The present T cell receptor beta chain was sequenced within a study of blood T cell repertoires in COVID-19. Study in general: The study drew acute and convalescent COVID-19 samples from the United States, Italy and Spain. From T cells, B-cell-depleted T cells, or PBMCs came the material, which was cDNA or gDNA.

CDR3 length: 13 residues. Trimming pared 0 bases from V and 7 bases from J, leaving 9 bases between. Looked up from germline, CDR1 is ENHRY and CDR2 is SYGVKD. In the original analysis: Amplification of reference gene primers was used by the study to estimate nucleated cell counts. Here immunoSEQ multiplex PCR was the method, and the copy in TCRdb shows in-frame clones only, minus some. V, J and clone size derive from that table, while D and trimming were established from the DNA sequence. The top ten clones hold 4% of a sample with 300,000 to 400,000 clones, 88% of them seen once. Sequences were obtained from peripheral blood. The clonotype originates from a woman aged 50 to 60 with active or convalescent COVID-19. The J gene is TRBJ1-2, the V gene TRBV10-3; the D is unclear. CDR3 coding DNA: TGTGCCATCAGTGAGTCAAGCGGGTCTGGCTACACCTTC. Protein product: CAISESSGSGYTF.